What follows are 24 T cell receptor beta chains derived from one specimen sequenced in a study of shared clonotypes between healthy human individuals. This table comes from immunoSEQ multiplex PCR, and its TCRdb copy is limited to in-frame clones, with some not included. Of tens of thousands of clones listed, 60% to 80% are singletons. Sequences were obtained from memory CD8+ T cells sorted from blood. The sample's subset: CD45RO+ cells pooled with CCR7-negative TemRA cells. Source of these receptors: a man aged 25-45 years in good health.

This sequence joins TRBV14 and TRBJ2-7; D is uncertain. Trimming pared 1 base from V and 3 bases from J, leaving 10 bases between. CDR1 SGHDN and CDR2 FVKESK come from the germline V gene. CDR3 length: 14 residues. CDR3 in amino acids: CASSQVPGYYEQYF. Here the CDR3 DNA reads TGTGCCAGCAGCCAAGTTCCCGGATACTACGAGCAGTACTTC.

This clone has a count of ten or more. This chain uses TRBV27 with TRBJ2-7; 11 bases line up with TRBD2. Germline V gene sequence: CDR1 MNHEY, CDR2 SMNVEV (reference sequence). Trimming took 4 bases from V and 2 from J; bases not matched to a gene: 7. The CDR3 runs 16 residues. The CDR3 DNA follows: TGTGCCAGCAGTTCTGATACTAGCGGGAGAGCCTACGAGCAGTACTTC. Residues: CASSSDTSGRAYEQYF.

The rearrangement uses TRBV11-2 and TRBJ1-4; D possibly corresponds to TRBD1 (6 bases). CDR1 is SGHAT and CDR2 is FQNNGV in the germline V gene. CDR3 size: 13 residues. The V gene lost 5 bases and the J gene lost 8 bases, with 12 bases spanning the gap. CDR3 coding DNA: TGTGCCAGCAGCACAGGGACGGTCGAAAAACTGTTTTTT. Translating it yields CASSTGTVEKLFF. Full variable domain (missing parts from reference TRBV11-2 and TRBJ1-4): EAGVAQSPRYKIIEKRQSVAFWCNPISGHATLYWYQQILGQGPKLLIQFQNNGVVDDSQLPKDRFSAERLKGVDSTLKIQPAKLEDSAVYLCASSTGTVEKLFFGSGTQLSVL.

The chain uses TRBV10-3 and TRBJ1-2; D ambiguous. CDR1 ENHRY and CDR2 SYGVKD come from the germline V gene. V lost 6 bases and J lost 8, with 13 bases in between. CDR3 length: 12 residues. The CDR3 sequence is CAISWTEEGYTF. The DNA for the CDR3 is TGTGCCATCAGCTGGACGGAGGAGGGCTACACCTTC.

This sequence joins TRBV10-1 and TRBJ2-3, with 9 bases aligning to TRBD2. Trimming cost V 5 bases and J 3 bases; bases outside gene matches: 6. Looked up from germline, CDR1 is WNHNN and CDR2 is SYGVQD (reference sequence). The CDR3 contains 15 residues. DNA for the CDR3: TGCGCCAGCAGTCCTAGCGGGATATTGACAGATACGCAGTATTTT. As protein: CASSPSGILTDTQYF.

This rearrangement joins TRBV4-1 to TRBJ1-2; TRBD1 is a possible D gene (5 bases). The CDR3 totals 15 residues. CDR1 and CDR2 from the germline V gene are MGHRA and YSYEKL. Trimming removed 2 bases from V and 2 bases from J, with 12 bases in between. CDR3 sequence reads: CASSQPGRENYGYTF. CDR3 coding DNA: TGCGCCAGCAGCCAACCGGGACGAGAGAACTATGGCTACACCTTC.

This clone appeared a few times. This chain links TRBV7-6 with TRBJ2-7; D is possibly TRBD1 (6 bases). Germline CDR1 SGHVS, CDR2 FNYEAQ. CDR3 length: 15 residues. Trimming removed 5 bases from V and 3 bases from J, with 17 bases in between. CDR3 bases: TGTGCCAGCAGCCGGGGACACCCACGTTTCTACGAGCAGTACTTC. Protein product: CASSRGHPRFYEQYF.

This clone was recorded many times. Distinct nucleotide sequences in the sample also encode this CDR3. The chain is built from TRBV6-1 and TRBJ2-2; 10 positions match TRBD1. Germline V gene data show CDR1 as MNHNS and CDR2 as SASEGT. The CDR3 spans 15 residues. The J segment lost 6 bases and the V segment lost 6 bases, leaving 7 bases of the junction unmatched. The CDR3 protein is CASSRDRGGAGELFF. The CDR3, as DNA: TGTGCCAGCAGCCGGGACAGGGGTGGGGCCGGGGAGCTGTTTTTT.

This clone was picked up one time. In DNA, the CDR3 is TGCGCCAGCAGTAATACAGGGGGGATCTACGAGCAGTACTTC. Translated, it gives CASSNTGGIYEQYF. The rearrangement joins TRBV10-2 to TRBJ2-7; 8 nucleotides match TRBD1. This CDR3 is 14 amino acids long. Trimming removed 5 bases from V and 3 bases from J; junction bases left unmatched: 6. Germline CDR1 WSHSY, CDR2 SAAADI.

This rearrangement joins TRBV27 to TRBJ2-7, with 9 nucleotides matching TRBD1. The CDR3 sequence is 15 residues long. V was clipped by 4 bases and J by 6 bases; unmatched bases: 10. Germline V gene data show CDR1 as MNHEY and CDR2 as SMNVEV (reference sequence). The CDR3 DNA sequence: TGTGCCAGCAGTTATACAGGGGGCATTATGGGCGAGCAGTACTTC. Translating gives CASSYTGGIMGEQYF.

This clone was observed a few times. The chain employs TRBV27 and TRBJ2-3; 8 bases match TRBD2. Germline trimming cut 5 bases from V and 2 bases from J; bases unmatched to any gene: 9. CDR3 length equals 16 residues. CDR1 and CDR2 (germline): MNHEY, SMNVEV (reference sequence). The CDR3 nucleotides are TGTGCCAGCAGTGGGGGACTAGGCCCCAACACAGATACGCAGTATTTT. This codes for CASSGGLGPNTDTQYF.

In its sample, this clone was seen a few times. This rearrangement joins TRBV2 to TRBJ1-5; D may be TRBD1 (5 bases). Germline CDR1 and CDR2: SNHLY and FYNNEI. This CDR3 contains 14 residues. Trimming shortened V by 6 bases and J by 0 bases, and 9 bases separated the two germline ends. CDR3 amino acids: CASSADNSNQPQHF. The CDR3, as DNA: TGTGCCAGCAGCGCGGACAATAGCAATCAGCCCCAGCATTTT.

V and J are TRBV25-1 and TRBJ1-5; 8 bases are a match to TRBD1. After removal of 5 bases from V and 3 bases from J, the junction contained 9 bases not matched to a gene. This CDR3 spans 16 amino acids. CDR1 and CDR2 from the germline V gene are MGHDK and SYGVNS. In nucleotides, the CDR3 is TGTGCCAGCAGTCCCGAAGACAGGGGACACAATCAGCCCCAGCATTTT. It codes for CASSPEDRGHNQPQHF.

The chain employs TRBV28 and TRBJ2-5; D may be TRBD1 (6 bases). This CDR3 spans 15 amino acids. The ends were cut back, 4 bases at V and 1 base at J, with 13 bases in the middle. CDR1 MDHEN and CDR2 SYDVKM come from the germline V gene. Here the CDR3 DNA reads TGTGCCAGCAGTTCGATGGGACAACTCCAAGAGACCCAGTACTTC. Residues: CASSSMGQLQETQYF. Combining the CDR3 with reference TRBV28 and TRBJ2-5 gives the whole variable domain DVKVTQSSRYLVKRTGEKVFLECVQDMDHENMFWYRQDPGLGLRLIYFSYDVKMKEKGDIPEGYSVSREKKERFSLILESASTNQTSMYLCASSSMGQLQETQYFGPGTRLLVL.

CDR3 nucleotide sequence: TGTGCCAGCAGCCGATCTTGGGGATACGAGCAGTACTTC. Translated, it gives CASSRSWGYEQYF. The chain recombines TRBV5-4 with TRBJ2-7; D is ambiguous. Germline-derived CDR1 and CDR2 are SGHNT and YYREEE (reference sequence). The CDR3 loop spans 13 amino acids. Trimming removed 4 bases at V and 4 bases at J, with 12 bases between. Full variable domain (remainder filled in from reference TRBV5-4 and TRBJ2-7): ETGVTQSPTHLIKTRGQQVTLRCSSQSGHNTVSWYQQALGQGPQFIFQYYREEENGRGNFPPRFSGLQFPNYSSELNVNALELDDSALYLCASSRSWGYEQYFGPGTRLTVT.

V gene TRBV4-1 combines with J gene TRBJ1-5; D gene uncertain. The CDR3 runs to 13 residues. Trimming stripped 1 base from V and 6 bases from J, with 7 bases between. CDR1 is MGHRA and CDR2 is YSYEKL in the germline V gene. In nucleotides, the CDR3 is TGCGCCAGCAGCCAAGTACTGTCTCAGCCCCAGCATTTT. It encodes CASSQVLSQPQHF.

This clone was detected a few times. V usage is TRBV4-1 and J usage is TRBJ2-7; 8 nucleotides agree with TRBD1. This CDR3 has 13 amino acids. Trimming took 6 bases from V and 2 from J; bases not matched to a gene: 3. Germline values: CDR1 MGHRA, CDR2 YSYEKL. The CDR3 DNA sequence: TGCGCCAGCAGTTGGGACAGGACCTACGAGCAGTACTTC. This gives the protein CASSWDRTYEQYF.

This chain connects TRBV11-2 to TRBJ2-7; weak D call: TRBD2 (5 bases). The CDR3 sequence is 16 residues long. Trimming cost V 0 bases and J 0 bases, with 12 bases left between them. Germline assignment: CDR1 SGHAT and CDR2 FQNNGV. DNA for the CDR3: TGTGCCAGCAGCTTAGATCTAGCTAGGGCCTCCTACGAGCAGTACTTC. Its translation: CASSLDLARASYEQYF.

This sequence joins TRBV10-3 and TRBJ2-7; tentatively, D is TRBD1 (6 bases). This CDR3 is built from 17 residues. V lost 0 bases and J 3 bases, leaving 18 bases between the germline ends. Germline assignment: CDR1 ENHRY and CDR2 SYGVKD. The CDR3, as DNA: TGTGCCATCAGTGAGTCGGCCGACAGGCCAACTTACTACGAGCAGTACTTC. It codes for CAISESADRPTYYEQYF.

The rearrangement joins TRBV28 to TRBJ2-4; a weak D match, TRBD2 (5 bases). CDR1 MDHEN and CDR2 SYDVKM come from the germline V gene. The CDR3 is 13 residues long. V was trimmed by 2 bases and J by 6 bases, leaving 8 bases between them. The CDR3 DNA sequence: TGTGCCAGCAGTTTAAGGGCGGGAAACATTCAGTACTTC. Translating it yields CASSLRAGNIQYF. Looking up the rest from reference TRBV28 and TRBJ2-4 gives the full variable domain: DVKVTQSSRYLVKRTGEKVFLECVQDMDHENMFWYRQDPGLGLRLIYFSYDVKMKEKGDIPEGYSVSREKKERFSLILESASTNQTSMYLCASSLRAGNIQYFGAGTRLSVL.

This chain links TRBV7-9 with TRBJ1-2; tentatively, D is TRBD1 (5 bases). The germline V and J ends were trimmed by 5 bases and 6 bases, with 7 bases remaining between them. The length of the CDR3 is 11 residues. Per germline, CDR1 SEHNR and CDR2 FQNEAQ (reference sequence). CDR3 DNA: TGTGCCAGCAGCCGGGACCATGGCTACACCTTC. It is translated as CASSRDHGYTF.

The CDR3 loop reads CASSPAGSSTDTQYF. The CDR3 DNA reads TGTGCCAGCAGCCCCGCCGGGTCGAGCACAGATACGCAGTATTTT. This sequence joins TRBV7-9 and TRBJ2-3, with no clear D. The CDR3 covers 15 residues. The V gene's germline CDR1 is SEHNR and CDR2 FQNEAQ (reference sequence). Trimming removed 5 bases from V and 0 bases from J, with 12 bases in between.

The chain recombines TRBV28 with TRBJ2-3; D is uncertain. Germline V lookup: CDR1 MDHEN, CDR2 SYDVKM. The CDR3 contains 16 residues. The V end lost 3 bases, the J end lost 2 bases, and 15 bases lay between the germline ends. The CDR3 is CASSLWRTSFTDTQYF. As DNA, the CDR3 is TGTGCCAGCAGTTTGTGGCGAACCTCTTTCACAGATACGCAGTATTTT. Filled out from reference TRBV28 and TRBJ2-3, the complete variable domain reads DVKVTQSSRYLVKRTGEKVFLECVQDMDHENMFWYRQDPGLGLRLIYFSYDVKMKEKGDIPEGYSVSREKKERFSLILESASTNQTSMYLCASSLWRTSFTDTQYFGPGTRLTVL.

This clone appeared a single time. The chain has TRBV30 and TRBJ2-1; D may correspond to TRBD1 or TRBD2 (5 bases each). V was pared by 0 bases and J by 0 bases, with 12 bases between. The V gene's germline CDR1 is GTSNPN and CDR2 SVGIG (reference sequence). CDR3 length: 16 residues. Written as DNA, the CDR3 is TGTGCCTGGAGTGTACTGGGGGAATTCTCCTACAATGAGCAGTTCTTC. Protein sequence: CAWSVLGEFSYNEQFF.